The 7 T cell receptor beta chains reported below all come from one sample, sequenced in a study of response to subunit inactivated influenza vaccine. TCRdb independently ran MiXCR on the RT-PCR reads; one entry per CDR3 protein. This table holds about 540,000 distinct CDR3 sequences, around 21% found once. This sample was also put to use in a study of T cells expressing NK-cell markers. That paper notes: It was by 5'RACE template switching with UMIs that TCR beta cDNA was made.

The specimen was CD4+ T cells sorted from PBMCs, collected approximately 13 days after vaccination. Receptor source: a man over 45 who received an inactivated influenza vaccine.

At least ten counts were recorded for this clonotype. The CDR3 sequence: CASNEGILSSYNEQFF. CDR3 nucleotide sequence: TGCGCCAGCAACGAGGGGATCCTTAGCTCCTACAATGAGCAGTTCTTC. The rearrangement links TRBV5-1 to TRBJ2-1; D could derive from TRBD1 or TRBD2 (5 bases each). Germline CDR1 and CDR2: SGHRS and YFSETQ. The CDR3 runs 16 residues. V was trimmed by 6 bases and J by 0 bases, leaving 16 bases between them.

The chain employs TRBV5-1 and TRBJ1-1; the D gene is possibly TRBD1 (5 bases). CDR1 is SGHRS, CDR2 YFSETQ, per germline. This CDR3 comprises 14 residues. Trimming stripped 3 bases from V and 0 bases from J, with 9 bases between. Here the CDR3 reads CASSWGPLNTEAFF. The CDR3 coding sequence is TGCGCCAGCAGCTGGGGCCCCTTGAACACTGAAGCTTTCTTT.

This clonotype was recorded a few times. J is TRBJ2-3 and V is TRBV29-1, with 12 bases matching TRBD2. The germline V gene encodes CDR1 SQVTM and CDR2 ANQGSEA. The CDR3 spans 15 residues. Trimming cost V 6 bases and J 3 bases; bases outside gene matches: 7. CDR3 bases: TGCAGCGTAGGCGGACTAGCGGGGAAGACAGATACGCAGTATTTT. This encodes CSVGGLAGKTDTQYF.

This clonotype has just a few counts. V and J are TRBV29-1 and TRBJ1-1; tentatively, D is TRBD1 (5 bases). The V end was cut by 1 base, the J end by 10 bases, with 16 bases between. Germline loops: CDR1 SQVTM, CDR2 ANQGSEA. The CDR3 covers 13 residues. The chain's CDR3 is CSVEVSGMGVAFF. The CDR3 nucleotides read TGCAGCGTTGAAGTATCAGGGATGGGGGTAGCTTTCTTT. The whole variable domain, remainder taken from reference TRBV29-1 and TRBJ1-1, is SAVISQKPSRDICQRGTSLTIQCQVDSQVTMMFWYRQQPGQSLTLIATANQGSEATYESGFVIDKFPISRPNLTFSTLTVSNMSPEDSSIYLCSVEVSGMGVAFFGQGTRLTVV.

This clonotype has only a few counts. The chain carries TRBV20-1 and TRBJ1-2; possibly TRBD1 for D (6 bases). Deletions cut 6 bases from V and 6 bases from J, with 17 bases between. This CDR3 has 13 residues. The germline V gene has CDR1 DFQATT and CDR2 SNEGSKA (reference sequence). The CDR3 loop is CSADDRGGDGYTF. CDR3 nucleotides: TGCAGTGCCGACGACAGAGGGGGGGATGGCTACACCTTC.

The chain uses TRBV5-1 and TRBJ2-1, with TRBD2 matching over 7 bases. Per germline, CDR1 SGHRS and CDR2 YFSETQ. V shed 4 bases and J 6 bases; nucleotides not matched to a gene: 10. This CDR3 is 15 amino acids long. The CDR3: CASSDRDYTPNEQFF. CDR3 coding DNA: TGCGCCAGCAGCGACCGGGACTACACCCCCAATGAGCAGTTCTTC. Filled out from reference TRBV5-1 and TRBJ2-1, the complete variable domain reads KAGVTQTPRYLIKTRGQQVTLSCSPISGHRSVSWYQQTPGQGLQFLFEYFSETQRNKGNFPGRFSGRQFSNSRSEMNVSTLELGDSALYLCASSDRDYTPNEQFFGPGTRLTVL.

V and J are TRBV9 and TRBJ1-6; 9 bases match TRBD1. The V and J ends lost 3 bases and 7 bases, in that order; junction bases with no gene match: 5. This CDR3 has 15 residues. CDR1 and CDR2 from the germline V gene are SGDLS and YYNGEE. In DNA, the CDR3 is TGTGCCAGCAGCGACCGGGACAGGGTGAATTCACCCCTCCACTTT. Translation: CASSDRDRVNSPLHF.